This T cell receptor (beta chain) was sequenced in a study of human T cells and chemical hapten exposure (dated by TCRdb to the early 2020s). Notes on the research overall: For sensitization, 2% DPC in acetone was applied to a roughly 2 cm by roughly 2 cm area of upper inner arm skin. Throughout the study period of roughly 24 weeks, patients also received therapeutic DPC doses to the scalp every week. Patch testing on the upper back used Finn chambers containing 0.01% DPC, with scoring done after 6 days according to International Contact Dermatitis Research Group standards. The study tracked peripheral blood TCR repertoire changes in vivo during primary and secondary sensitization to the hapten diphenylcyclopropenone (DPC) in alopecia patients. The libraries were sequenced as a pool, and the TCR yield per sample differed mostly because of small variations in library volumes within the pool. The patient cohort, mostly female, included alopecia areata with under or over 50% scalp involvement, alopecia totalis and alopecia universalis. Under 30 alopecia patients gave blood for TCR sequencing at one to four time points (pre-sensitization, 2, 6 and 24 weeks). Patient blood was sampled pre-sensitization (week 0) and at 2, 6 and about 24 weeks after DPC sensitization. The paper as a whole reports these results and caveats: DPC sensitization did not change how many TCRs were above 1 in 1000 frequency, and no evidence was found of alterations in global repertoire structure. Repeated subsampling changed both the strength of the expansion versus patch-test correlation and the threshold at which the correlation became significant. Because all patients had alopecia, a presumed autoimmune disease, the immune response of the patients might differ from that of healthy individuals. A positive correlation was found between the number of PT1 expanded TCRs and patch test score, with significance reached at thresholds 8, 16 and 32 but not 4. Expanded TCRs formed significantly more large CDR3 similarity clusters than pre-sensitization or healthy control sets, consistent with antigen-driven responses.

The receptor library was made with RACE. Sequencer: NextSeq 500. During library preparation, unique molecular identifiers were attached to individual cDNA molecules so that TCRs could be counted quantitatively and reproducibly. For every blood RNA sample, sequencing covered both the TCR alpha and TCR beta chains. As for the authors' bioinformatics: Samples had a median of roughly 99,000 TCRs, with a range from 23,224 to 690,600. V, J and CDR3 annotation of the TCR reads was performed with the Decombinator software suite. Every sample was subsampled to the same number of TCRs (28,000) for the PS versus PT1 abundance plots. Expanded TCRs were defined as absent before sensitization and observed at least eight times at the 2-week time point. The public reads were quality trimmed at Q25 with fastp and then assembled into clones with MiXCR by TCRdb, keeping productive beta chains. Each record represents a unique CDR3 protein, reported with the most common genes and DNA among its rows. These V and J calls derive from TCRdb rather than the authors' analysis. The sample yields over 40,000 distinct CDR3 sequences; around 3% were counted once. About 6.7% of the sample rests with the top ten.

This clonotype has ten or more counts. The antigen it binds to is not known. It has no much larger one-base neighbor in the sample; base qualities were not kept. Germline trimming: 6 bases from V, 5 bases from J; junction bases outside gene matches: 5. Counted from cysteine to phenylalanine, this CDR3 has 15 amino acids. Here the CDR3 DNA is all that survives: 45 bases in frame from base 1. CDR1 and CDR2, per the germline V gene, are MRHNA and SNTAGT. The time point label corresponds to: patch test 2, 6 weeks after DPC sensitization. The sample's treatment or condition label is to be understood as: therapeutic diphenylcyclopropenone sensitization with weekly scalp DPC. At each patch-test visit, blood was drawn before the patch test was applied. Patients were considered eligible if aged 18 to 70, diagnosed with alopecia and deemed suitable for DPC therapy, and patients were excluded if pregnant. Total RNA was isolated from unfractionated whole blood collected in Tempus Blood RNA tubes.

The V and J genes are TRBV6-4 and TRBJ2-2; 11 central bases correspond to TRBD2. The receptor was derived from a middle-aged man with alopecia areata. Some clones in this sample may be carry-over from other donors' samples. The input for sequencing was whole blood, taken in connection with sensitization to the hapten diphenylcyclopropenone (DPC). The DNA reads TGTGCCAGCAGCCAACTAGCGGGAGAGACCGGGGAGCTGTTTTTT. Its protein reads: CASSQLAGETGELFF.